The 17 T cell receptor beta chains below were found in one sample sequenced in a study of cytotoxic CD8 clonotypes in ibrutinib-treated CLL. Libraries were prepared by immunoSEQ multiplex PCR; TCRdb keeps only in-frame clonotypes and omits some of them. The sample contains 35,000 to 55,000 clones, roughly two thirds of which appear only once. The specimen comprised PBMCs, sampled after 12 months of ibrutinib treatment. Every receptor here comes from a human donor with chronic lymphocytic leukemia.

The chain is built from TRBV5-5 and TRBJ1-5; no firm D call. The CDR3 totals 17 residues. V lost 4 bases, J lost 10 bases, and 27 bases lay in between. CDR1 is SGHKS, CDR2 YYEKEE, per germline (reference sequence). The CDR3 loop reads CASSPSLGGYESDPQHF. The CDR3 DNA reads TGTGCCAGCAGCCCCTCTCTGGGAGGGTATGAATCAGATCCCCAGCATTTT.

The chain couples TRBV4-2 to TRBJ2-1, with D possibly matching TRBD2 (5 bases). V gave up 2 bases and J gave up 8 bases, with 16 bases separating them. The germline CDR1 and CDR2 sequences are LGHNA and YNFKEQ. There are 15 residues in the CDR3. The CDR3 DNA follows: TGTGCCAGCAGCCAATCTGACTACCCCAGCGATGAGCAGTTCTTC. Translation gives CASSQSDYPSDEQFF.

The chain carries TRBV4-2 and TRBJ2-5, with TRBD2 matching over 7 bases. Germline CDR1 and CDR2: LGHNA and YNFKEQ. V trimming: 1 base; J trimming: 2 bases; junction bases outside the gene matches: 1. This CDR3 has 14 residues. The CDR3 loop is CASSQGGGQETQYF. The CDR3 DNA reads TGTGCCAGCAGCCAAGGGGGGGGGCAAGAGACCCAGTACTTC.

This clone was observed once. The CDR3 coding sequence is TGTGCCAGCTCACCAGCAGGGAACCCTAACTATGGCTACACCTTC. It specifies CASSPAGNPNYGYTF. This chain uses TRBV18 with TRBJ1-2; tentative D call: TRBD1 (5 bases). This CDR3 comprises 15 residues. Per the germline V gene, CDR1 is KGHSH and CDR2 is LQKENI. The germline V and J ends were trimmed by 2 bases and 0 bases, with 10 bases remaining between them.

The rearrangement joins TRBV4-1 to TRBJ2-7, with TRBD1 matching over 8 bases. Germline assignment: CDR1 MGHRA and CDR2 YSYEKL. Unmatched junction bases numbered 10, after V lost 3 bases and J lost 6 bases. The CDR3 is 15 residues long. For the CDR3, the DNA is TGCGCCAGCAGCCAGTCGACAGGGGAATTGTTCGAGCAGTACTTC. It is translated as CASSQSTGELFEQYF.

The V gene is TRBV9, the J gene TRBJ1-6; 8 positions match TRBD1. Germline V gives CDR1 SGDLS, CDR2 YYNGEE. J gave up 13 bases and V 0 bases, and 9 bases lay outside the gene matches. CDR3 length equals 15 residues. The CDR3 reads CASSVGGQEEFPLHF. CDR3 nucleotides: TGTGCCAGCAGCGTAGGGGGACAGGAGGAGTTTCCCCTCCACTTT. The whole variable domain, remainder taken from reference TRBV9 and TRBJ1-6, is DSGVTQTPKHLITATGQRVTLRCSPRSGDLSVYWYQQSLDQGLQFLIQYYNGEERAKGNILERFSAQQFPDLHSELNLSSLELGDSALYFCASSVGGQEEFPLHFGNGTRLTVT.

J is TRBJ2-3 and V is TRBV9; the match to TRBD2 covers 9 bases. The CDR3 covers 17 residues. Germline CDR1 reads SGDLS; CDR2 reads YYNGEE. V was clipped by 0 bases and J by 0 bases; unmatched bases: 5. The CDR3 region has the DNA TGTGCCAGCAGCGTAGTCTCCGGGACTAGCAGCACAGATACGCAGTATTTT. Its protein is CASSVVSGTSSTDTQYF.

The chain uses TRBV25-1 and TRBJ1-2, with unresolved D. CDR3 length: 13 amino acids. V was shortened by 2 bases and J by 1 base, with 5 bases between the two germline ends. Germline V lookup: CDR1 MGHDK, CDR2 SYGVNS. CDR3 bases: TGTGCCAGCAGTGAAAGTTTTAACTATGGCTACACCTTC. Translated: CASSESFNYGYTF.

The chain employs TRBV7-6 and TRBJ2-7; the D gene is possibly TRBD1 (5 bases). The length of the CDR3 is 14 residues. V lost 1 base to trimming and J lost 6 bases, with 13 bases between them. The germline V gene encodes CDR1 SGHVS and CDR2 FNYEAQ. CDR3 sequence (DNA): TGTGCCAGCAGCTTAGATCCCCAGGGCGGCGAGCAGTACTTC. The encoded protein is CASSLDPQGGEQYF.

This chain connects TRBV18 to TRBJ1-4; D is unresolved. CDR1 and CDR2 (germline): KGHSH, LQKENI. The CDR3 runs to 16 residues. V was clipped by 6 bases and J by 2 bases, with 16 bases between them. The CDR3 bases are TGTGCCAGCTCCCAAGAAATAAGACGGACTAATGAAAAACTGTTTTTT. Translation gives CASSQEIRRTNEKLFF.

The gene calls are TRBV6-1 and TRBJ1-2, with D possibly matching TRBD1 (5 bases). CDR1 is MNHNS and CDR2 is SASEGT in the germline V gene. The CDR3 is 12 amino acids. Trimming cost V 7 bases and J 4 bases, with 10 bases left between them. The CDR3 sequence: CASNRQRYGYTF. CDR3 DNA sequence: TGTGCCAGCAACCGACAGCGCTATGGCTACACCTTC.

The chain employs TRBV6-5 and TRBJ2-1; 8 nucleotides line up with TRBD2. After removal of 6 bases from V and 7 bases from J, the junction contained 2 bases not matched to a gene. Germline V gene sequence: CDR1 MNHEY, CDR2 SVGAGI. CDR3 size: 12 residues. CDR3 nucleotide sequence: TGTGCCAGCAGAACTAGCGGTAATGAGCAGTTCTTC. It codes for CASRTSGNEQFF.

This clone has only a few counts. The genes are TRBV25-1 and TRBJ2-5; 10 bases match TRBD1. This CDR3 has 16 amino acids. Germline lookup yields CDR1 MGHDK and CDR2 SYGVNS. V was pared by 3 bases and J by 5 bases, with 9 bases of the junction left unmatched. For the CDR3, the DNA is TGTGCCAGCAGTGAGATGGGACAGGGGTATAGGGAGACCCAGTACTTC. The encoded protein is CASSEMGQGYRETQYF.

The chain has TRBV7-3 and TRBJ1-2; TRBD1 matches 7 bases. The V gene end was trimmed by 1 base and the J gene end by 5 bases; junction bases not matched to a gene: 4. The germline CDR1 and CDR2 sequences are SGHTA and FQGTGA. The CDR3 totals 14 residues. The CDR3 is CASSLMAGGYGYTF. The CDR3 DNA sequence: TGTGCCAGCAGCTTAATGGCAGGGGGTTATGGCTACACCTTC.

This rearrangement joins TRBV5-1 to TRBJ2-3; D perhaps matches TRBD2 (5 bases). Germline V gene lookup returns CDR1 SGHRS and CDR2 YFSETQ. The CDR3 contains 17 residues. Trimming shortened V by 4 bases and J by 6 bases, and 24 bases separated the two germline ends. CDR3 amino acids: CASSDSRAGVYVDTQYF. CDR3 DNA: TGCGCCAGCAGCGACTCTCGGGCGGGCGTTTATGTTGATACGCAGTATTTT. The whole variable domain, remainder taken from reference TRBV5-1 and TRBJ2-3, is KAGVTQTPRYLIKTRGQQVTLSCSPISGHRSVSWYQQTPGQGLQFLFEYFSETQRNKGNFPGRFSGRQFSNSRSEMNVSTLELGDSALYLCASSDSRAGVYVDTQYFGPGTRLTVL.

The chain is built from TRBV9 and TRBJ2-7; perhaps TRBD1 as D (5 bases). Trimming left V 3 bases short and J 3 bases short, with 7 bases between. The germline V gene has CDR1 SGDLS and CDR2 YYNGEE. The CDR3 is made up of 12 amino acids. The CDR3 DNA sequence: TGTGCCAGCAGCGGTGACAGCTACGAGCAGTACTTC. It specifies CASSGDSYEQYF.

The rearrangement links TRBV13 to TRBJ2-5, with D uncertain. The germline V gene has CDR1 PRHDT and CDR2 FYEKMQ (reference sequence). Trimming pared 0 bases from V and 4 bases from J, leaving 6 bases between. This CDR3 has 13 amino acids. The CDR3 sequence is CASSLGYGETQYF. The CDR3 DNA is TGTGCCAGCAGCTTAGGGTACGGAGAGACCCAGTACTTC.